This T cell receptor (beta chain) is from a study of Ad26.COV2.S vaccination and SARS-CoV-2 variants. Background on the study: By the intramuscular route, Ad26.COV2.S was given once, or twice 56 days apart.

Profiling relied on immunoSEQ multiplex PCR, and the TCRdb table lists in-frame clones only, not all of them. The sample yields around 340,000 clones, 86% seen once. On this clone itself: The antigen is not known.

The germline V gene encodes CDR1 LGHNA and CDR2 YNFKEQ. The length of the CDR3 is 13 residues. Germline trimming cut 8 bases from V and 4 bases from J; bases unmatched to any gene: 4. Study findings and constraints: Those who received the vaccine showed greater spike-specific TCR breadth than those given placebo.

The sample's treatment: some 19 received Ad26.COV2.S at low or high dose, single or two shots; a few received placebo; per-sample allocation not given. Samples came from day 63 after the first vaccine or placebo injection. The sample consisted of peripheral blood, taken in a trial of Ad26.COV2.S vaccine versus placebo. This chain uses TRBV4-2 with TRBJ1-1, with TRBD1 matching over 10 bases. This sequence was found in a person aged 18-65 years who received the Ad26.COV2.S COVID-19 vaccine or a placebo. The CDR3 coding sequence is TGTGCCAGCGGGACAGGGGAGAGCACTGAAGCTTTCTTT. The encoded protein is CASGTGESTEAFF.